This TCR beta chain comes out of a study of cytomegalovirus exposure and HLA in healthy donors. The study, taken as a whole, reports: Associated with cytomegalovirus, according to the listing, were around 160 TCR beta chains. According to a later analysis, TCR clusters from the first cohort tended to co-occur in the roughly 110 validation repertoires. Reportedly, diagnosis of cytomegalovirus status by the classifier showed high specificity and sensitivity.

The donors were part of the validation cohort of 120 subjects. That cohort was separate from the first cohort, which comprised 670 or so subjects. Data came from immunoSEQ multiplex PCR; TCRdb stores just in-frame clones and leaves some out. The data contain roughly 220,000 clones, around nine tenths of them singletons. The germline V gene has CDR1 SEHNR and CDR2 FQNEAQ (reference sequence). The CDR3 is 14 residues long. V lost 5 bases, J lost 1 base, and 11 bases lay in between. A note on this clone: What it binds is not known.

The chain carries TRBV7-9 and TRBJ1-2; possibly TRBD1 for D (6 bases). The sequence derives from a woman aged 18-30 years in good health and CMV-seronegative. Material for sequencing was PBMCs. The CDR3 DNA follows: TGTGCCAGCAGCGTACAGGGATTTAACTATGGCTACACCTTC. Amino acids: CASSVQGFNYGYTF.